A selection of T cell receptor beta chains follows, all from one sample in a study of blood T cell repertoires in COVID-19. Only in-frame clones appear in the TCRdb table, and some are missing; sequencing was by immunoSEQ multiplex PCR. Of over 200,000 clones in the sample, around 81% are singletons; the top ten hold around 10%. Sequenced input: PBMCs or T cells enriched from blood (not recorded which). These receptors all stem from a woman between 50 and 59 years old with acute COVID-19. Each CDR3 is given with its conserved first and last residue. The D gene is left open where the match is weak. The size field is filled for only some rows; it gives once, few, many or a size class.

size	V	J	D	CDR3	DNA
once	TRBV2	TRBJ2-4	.	CASLTDSPGIQYF	TGTGCCAGCCTGACCGACTCCCCCGGCATTCAGTACTTC
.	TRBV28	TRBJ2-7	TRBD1	CASSVSGTATYEQYF	TGTGCCAGCAGTGTCTCCGGGACAGCAACCTACGAGCAGTACTTC
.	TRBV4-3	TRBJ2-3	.	CASSQEFTGMGDTQYF	TGCGCCAGCAGCCAAGAATTCACAGGGATGGGCGATACGCAGTATTTT
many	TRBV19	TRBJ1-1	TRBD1	CASSRGQGAVNTEAFF	TGTGCCAGTAGCCGAGGACAGGGTGCTGTGAACACTGAAGCTTTCTTT
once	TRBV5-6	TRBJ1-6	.	CASSLGSSNNSPLHF	TGTGCCAGCAGCTTGGGCTCAAGCAATAATTCACCCCTCCACTTT
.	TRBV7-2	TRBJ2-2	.	CASSWQDSTGELFF	TGTGCCAGCAGCTGGCAGGACAGCACCGGGGAGCTGTTTTTT
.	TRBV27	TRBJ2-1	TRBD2	CASSLRLAGDEQFF	TGTGCCAGCAGTTTACGCCTAGCGGGAGATGAGCAGTTCTTC
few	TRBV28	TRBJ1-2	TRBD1	CASSLSGGQGGLYGYTF	TGTGCCAGCAGTTTATCAGGGGGGCAGGGCGGGCTCTATGGCTACACCTTC
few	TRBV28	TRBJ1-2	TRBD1	CASSDRDNGYTF	TGTGCCAGCAGTGACAGGGATAATGGCTACACCTTC
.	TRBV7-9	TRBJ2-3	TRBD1	CASSRGQGTDTQYF	TGTGCCAGCAGCCGAGGACAGGGCACAGATACGCAGTATTTT
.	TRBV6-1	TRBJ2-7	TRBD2	CASSELASGSYEQYF	TGTGCCAGCAGTGAATTGGCTAGCGGGAGCTACGAGCAGTACTTC
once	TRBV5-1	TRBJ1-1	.	CASSLVGLNTEAFF	TGCGCCAGCAGCCTGGTGGGGCTGAACACTGAAGCTTTCTTT
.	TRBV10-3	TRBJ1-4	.	CAISESAVTNEKLFF	TGTGCCATCAGTGAGTCGGCAGTAACTAATGAAAAACTGTTTTTT
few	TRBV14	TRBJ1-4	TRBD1	CASSHRDRDEKLFF	TGTGCCAGCAGCCACCGGGACAGGGATGAAAAACTGTTTTTT
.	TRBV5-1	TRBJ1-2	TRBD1	CASSPGQGAYGYTF	TGCGCCAGCAGCCCAGGACAGGGGGCCTATGGCTACACCTTC
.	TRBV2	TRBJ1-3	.	CASRGQRSGNTIYF	TGTGCCAGCAGAGGACAGCGCTCTGGAAACACCATATATTTT
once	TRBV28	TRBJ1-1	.	CASTWGAGWPTEAFF	TGTGCCAGCACCTGGGGTGCGGGGTGGCCCACTGAAGCTTTCTTT